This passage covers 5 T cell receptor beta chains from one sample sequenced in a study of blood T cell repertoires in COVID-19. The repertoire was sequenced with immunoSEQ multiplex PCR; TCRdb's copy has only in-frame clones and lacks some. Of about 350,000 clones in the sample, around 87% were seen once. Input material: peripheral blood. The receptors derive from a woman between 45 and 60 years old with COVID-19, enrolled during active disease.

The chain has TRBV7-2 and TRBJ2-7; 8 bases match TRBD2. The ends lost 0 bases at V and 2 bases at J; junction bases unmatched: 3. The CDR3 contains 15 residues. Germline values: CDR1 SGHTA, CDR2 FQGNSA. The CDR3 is CASSLAWTSTYEQYF. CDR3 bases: TGTGCCAGCAGCTTAGCATGGACTAGCACCTACGAGCAGTACTTC.

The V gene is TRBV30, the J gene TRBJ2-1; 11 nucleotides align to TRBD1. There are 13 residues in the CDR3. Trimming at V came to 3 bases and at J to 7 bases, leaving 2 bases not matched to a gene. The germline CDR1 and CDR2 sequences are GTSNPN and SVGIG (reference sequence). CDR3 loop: CAWRDRGRNEQFF. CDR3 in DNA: TGTGCCTGGAGGGACAGGGGGCGAAATGAGCAGTTCTTC.

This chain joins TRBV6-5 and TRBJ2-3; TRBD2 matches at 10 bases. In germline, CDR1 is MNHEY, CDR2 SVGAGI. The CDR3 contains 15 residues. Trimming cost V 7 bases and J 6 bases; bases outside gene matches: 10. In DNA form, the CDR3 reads TGTGCCAGCAATATTCTCCTAGCGGGAGTCGATACGCAGTATTTT. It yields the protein CASNILLAGVDTQYF.

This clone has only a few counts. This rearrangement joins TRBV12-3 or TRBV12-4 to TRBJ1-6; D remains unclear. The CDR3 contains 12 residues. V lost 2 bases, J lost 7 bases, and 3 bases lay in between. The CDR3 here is CASSLINSPLHF. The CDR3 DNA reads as TGTGCCAGCAGTTTAATAAATTCACCCCTCCACTTT.

The CDR3 bases are TGTGCCTGGAGGGATCAGGGGGATCAGCCCCAGCATTTT. Protein sequence: CAWRDQGDQPQHF. The rearrangement links TRBV30 to TRBJ1-5, with TRBD1 matching 7 bases. V dropped 3 bases and J dropped 5; count of bases not matched to a gene: 4. This CDR3 comprises 13 residues. The V gene's germline CDR1 is GTSNPN and CDR2 SVGIG (reference sequence).